Each of the 3 T cell receptor beta chains below was sequenced from the same sample in a study of CD8 T cells in ankylosing spondylitis. From the 5' RACE reads, TCRdb called clonotypes with MiXCR, one entry per CDR3 protein. The data show approximately 290,000 distinct CDR3 sequences, roughly 20% seen once. Sequencing used blood, either unsorted or a sorted T cell fraction (not recorded which). These receptors all come from a female donor with ankylosing spondylitis or in good health (not recorded which).

The chain combines TRBV29-1 with TRBJ2-1; 9 bases fit TRBD1. The CDR3 spans 14 residues. The germline gives CDR1 SQVTM, CDR2 ANQGSEA. V was clipped by 4 bases and J by 12 bases; unmatched bases: 13. The CDR3 here is CSVGDRDWGGGQFF. The CDR3 coding sequence is TGCAGCGTTGGGGACAGGGATTGGGGGGGCGGGCAGTTCTTC.

The gene calls are TRBV28 and TRBJ2-7; no reliable D call. The CDR3 loop spans 12 amino acids. The germline gives CDR1 MDHEN, CDR2 SYDVKM. Trimming removed 7 bases from V and 0 bases from J, with 7 bases in between. CDR3 sequence: CASKTISYEQYF. The CDR3 nucleotides are TGTGCCAGCAAAACGATCTCCTACGAGCAGTACTTC. The variable domain in full, completed from reference TRBV28 and TRBJ2-7, reads DVKVTQSSRYLVKRTGEKVFLECVQDMDHENMFWYRQDPGLGLRLIYFSYDVKMKEKGDIPEGYSVSREKKERFSLILESASTNQTSMYLCASKTISYEQYFGPGTRLTVT.

This clonotype was seen ten or more times. The CDR3 reads CSAPRGMGPDTQYF. In DNA, the CDR3 is TGCAGTGCCCCCCGAGGGATGGGCCCAGATACGCAGTATTTT. The chain links TRBV20-1 to TRBJ2-3; possible D gene TRBD2, 5 bases. Germline CDR1 reads DFQATT; CDR2 reads SNEGSKA (reference sequence). The CDR3 extends over 14 amino acids. The V end lost 6 bases, the J end lost 4 bases, and 17 bases lay between the germline ends.